This TCR beta chain is drawn from a study of cytomegalovirus exposure and HLA in healthy donors. Study-level points and caveats: Sequencing depth roughly uniform across donors was assumed in presence/absence analyses. Researchers catalogued about 150 TCR beta chains as cytomegalovirus-associated.

Use of 60 Vbeta and 13 Jbeta primers characterized the PCR. Only in-frame clones appear in the TCRdb table, and some are missing; sequencing was by immunoSEQ multiplex PCR. The sample includes 80,000 to 100,000 clones, 75% to 85% of them seen just once. Trimming removed 7 bases from V and 1 base from J, with 7 bases in between. CDR1 is SQVTM and CDR2 is ANQGSEA in the germline V gene. This CDR3 contains 11 residues. Healthy bone marrow donors supplied every sample. Notes on this clone: Its antigen is currently unknown.

The clonotype comes from a male donor in good health and CMV-seropositive. This chain links TRBV29-1 with TRBJ1-1; D not certain. The sample consisted of PBMCs. The CDR3 sequence is CSATENTEAFF. CDR3 coding DNA: TGCAGCGCAACAGAGAACACTGAAGCTTTCTTT.